The TCR beta chain under discussion was sequenced for a study of cytomegalovirus exposure and HLA in healthy donors (dated by TCRdb to the late 2010s). General notes on the study: An earlier analysis of fewer than 750 of the donors reported 276 Gb of sequence data and 90 million to 120 million unique TCR beta sequences obtained from around 190 million T cells. Four to six DR-DQ haplotypes were handled as single units for association and clustering because linkage in the cohort was strong. Of the 350 to 400 genotyped donors, roughly 80% fell in the genetic ancestry cluster associated with self-reported Caucasian donors. Rather than drawing on any new phenotypic data, the later analysis identified candidate immune exposures from TCR beta sequences and the way those sequences occurred across donors. Genome-wide SNP genotypes for about 55% of the 666 donors were used in a later genetic analysis, which treated that subset as a discovery cohort. An early release that covered around 590 HLA-typed donors contained approximately 320 gigabases of sequencing data and about 84 million unique TCR sequences. All discovery cohort repertoires had been generated on a single sequencing platform. A separate validation cohort of about 110 different subjects was used in addition to the approximately 700-subject first cohort. Both class I and class II loci were covered by HLA typing, at four-digit resolution. To decide whether each TCR beta V gene segment behaved as functional or pseudogenic, an earlier analysis of fewer than 750 of the donors relied on high-throughput TCR beta sequencing. A later analysis re-analyzed previously published TCR beta repertoires from 600 to 850 donors and added high-resolution HLA genotyping to study TCR occurrence patterns. Among some 410 genotyped donors of the cohort, an average of around 240,000 unique TCR beta nucleotide sequences were sequenced per donor, around a sixth of them non-productive. To predict cytomegalovirus infection status, the study combined high-throughput TCR immunosequencing, statistical association of individual TCRs with disease status, and machine learning. Donor age, sex, ethnicity and CMV serostatus were collected together with the repertoire data. The T cell repertoires of around 730 subjects were profiled by immunosequencing and related to cytomegalovirus serostatus. Typing coverage varied by locus: about 620-640 donors for A, B, C, DRB1 and DQB1; more than 500 for DQA1; some 610 for DPA1; roughly 450 for DPB1. The study aimed to test whether cataloging public T cell receptors could reveal signatures of past pathogen exposure.

The cohort consisted of 670 or so healthy bone marrow donors. At the time of sampling, all cohort members were nominally healthy, though unrecorded immune exposures were likely present. The donor tested CMV seronegative, placing the donor among the 350 to 400 seronegative members of the cohort. A peripheral blood sample was collected from each donor, and TCR beta sequencing was performed on peripheral blood mononuclear cells. Genomic DNA extraction from the blood cell samples was performed with the Qiagen DNeasy Blood Extraction Kit. About this clone: Its specific antigen is unknown. Per-base qualities were not stored, and no clone one base away is much larger.

General findings and caveats noted by the study authors: In an earlier analysis of about 600 of the donors, most TCR beta V segments appeared in productive rearrangements about 87% or about 30% of the time, broadly matching IMGT annotations. A further reported finding was that TCR beta sequences accurately predicted the HLA-A and HLA-B alleles for most subjects in the first cohort. In vitro tests confirmed that a few of the cytomegalovirus-associated TCR beta chains recognize cytomegalovirus antigens. This cohort had only TCR beta chains sequenced, and the lack of alpha or paired-chain data limited which features could be detected. Linkage disequilibrium might explain the correlated functional status among segregating V segments, but an unknown experimental factor could not be excluded. When HLA alleles, especially DR and DQ, strongly co-occurred, attributing TCR associations to individual alleles was difficult. Sequencing depth was assumed to be roughly uniform across donors in the presence/absence analyses, though that assumption may not hold. A group of highly shared sequence variants was considered likely to be a technical artifact of the sequencing pipeline. A later analysis found that most CMV-associated TCR beta chains appeared HLA-restricted, with HLA associations seemingly driven largely by CMV exposure. In a later analysis, HLA-associated TCR beta chains showed more clonal expansion and lower generation probabilities than non-associated chains that were equally common. The authors suggested that the approach could potentially be extended to other disease states and immunological phenotypes. Because HLA typing was unavailable for some donors at each locus, only the typed subset was used in association tests. The classifier was reported to diagnose cytomegalovirus status with high specificity and sensitivity in both the original cohort and the validation cohort. A later genetic analysis associated a missense DCLRE1C variant with V-gene and J-gene trimming of TCR beta chains, and an independent cohort replicated the association. The study gave a list of around 170 TCR beta chains associated with cytomegalovirus. CMV serostatus was the only immune exposure information available for the cohort. In a later analysis, TCR association rates were found to vary across HLA loci, with the most associated TCRs seen for DRB1 alleles and the fewest for HLA-C alleles. Because counts were too low, roughly 17 rarely observed V segments, including chromosome 9 orphons, were left out of the earlier analysis of a few hundred of the donors. According to a later genetic analysis, donors in an Asian-associated ancestry cluster had fewer N-insertions in productive TCRs than the approximately 630-donor mean. At a false discovery rate of 0.05, a later analysis linked about 16,000 TCR beta sequences to specific HLA alleles. Most TCR sequences were seen in very few donors, while some public TCRs were found in many individuals. Several of the top co-occurrence clusters appeared to be linked to parvovirus B19, influenza, CMV and Epstein-Barr virus, according to a later analysis.

Libraries were made using the immunoSEQ multiplex PCR assay. A mixture of 60 forward primers for TCR Vbeta segments and 13 reverse primers for TCR Jbeta segments was used in the multiplex PCR. The CDR3 region of rearranged TCR beta genes was amplified from genomic DNA with a multiplex PCR assay. The Illumina HiSeq System was used to sequence the amplified TCR beta libraries as 87-base-pair reads. The original pipeline was this. Across the 670 or so repertoires, a later analysis counted roughly 84 million unique TCR beta chains, around 10 million of which were shared by at least two donors. Raw reads were error-corrected and collapsed into unique sequences with a nearest-neighbor algorithm that merged closely related sequences to remove PCR and sequencing errors. Alignment of CDR3 sequences to IMGT reference sequences was used to assign V, D and J gene segments. Each retained sequence needed at least a six-nucleotide match to both a V gene segment and a J gene segment. A rearrangement was called productive if the CDR3 had no stop codons and remained in frame with V and J, and every other rearrangement was called non-productive. Following IMGT convention, CDR3 was defined as the stretch from the second conserved V-encoded cysteine to the conserved J-encoded phenylalanine. The earlier analysis of about 620 of the donors excluded sequences that lacked an unambiguous match to a single V gene segment. In an earlier analysis of several hundred of the donors, V segments were called functional above 56.7% productive rearrangements and were called segregating when the between-donor standard deviation exceeded 5%. A statistical classification framework was built to diagnose cytomegalovirus status from the catalog of TCR beta chain sequences. A later analysis assigned V and J genes by comparing TCR nucleotide sequences with IMGT/GENE-DB human TR gene sequences. In a later analysis, CDR3 sequences and most-parsimonious VDJ recombination scenarios were assigned using the TCRdist pipeline. In a later analysis, each TCR beta chain was defined by its CDR3 amino acid sequence together with its V-gene family, and reads lacking a unique V-gene family were excluded. A later analysis removed several hundred highly shared, low-generation-probability nucleotide sequences to deal with suspected cross-contamination and a sequencing artifact. In a later analysis, a clonal expansion index was calculated for each public chain from normalized within-repertoire ranks of inferred template counts. Generation probabilities in a later analysis came from a VDJ recombination model fitted to out-of-frame rearrangements, and those results were checked against IGoR. A later analysis scored TCR-TCR, TCR-HLA and TCR-CMV co-occurrence with hypergeometric tests, applying a repertoire-size bias correction to TCR pairs. In a later analysis, false discovery rates were estimated by permuting HLA or CMV assignments 20 times. A later analysis grouped co-occurring TCRs with DBSCAN, adding TCRdist sequence similarity when clustering within HLA-allele-positive subsets. Co-occurrence clustering excluded repertoires with fewer than 30,000 or more than 120,000 public chains, plus five with anomalous nucleotide sharing. TCRdb obtained this table from immuneACCESS and retained in-frame rearrangements with V and J assigned. These tables miss some clones; where compared with another copy, unresolved V genes account for less than half of the shortfall, and the remainder is unexplained. V and J calls plus clone size are reproduced from that table; the DNA served to infer D and trimming. The sample table holds about 130,000 clones, of which around 80% were seen once. 5% to 6% of the sample goes to the ten largest clones.

The sequenced sample was PBMCs. The sequence was collected from a man aged 25-45 years in good health and CMV-seronegative.

The DNA is as follows: TGCAGCGCAGGGGGTGATACCTACGAGCAGTACTTC. This encodes CSAGGDTYEQYF. The chain employs TRBV29-1 and TRBJ2-5, with 7 bases in between that match TRBD1. Matching the DNA end better, TRBJ2-7 makes the J call doubtful. Measured from the cysteine to the phenylalanine, the CDR3 is 12 residues long. CDR3 DNA only is kept here, 36 bases in frame from base 1. The germline V gene yields SQVTM for CDR1 and ANQGSEA for CDR2.